This TCR beta chain was retrieved from a study of shared clonotypes between healthy human individuals. CD8 cells classed as naive were CD45RO-negative and positively selected for CCR7, excluding terminally differentiated effector memory CD45RA+ cells. The count of this clone is one. Antigen specificity is unknown. Produced via immunoSEQ multiplex PCR; TCRdb's table is partial and in-frame only. The sample has about 700,000 clones, around 90% seen once. This CDR3 region has 16 residues. V was trimmed by 7 bases and J by 7 bases, leaving 22 bases between them. Germline V gives CDR1 MNHEY, CDR2 SMNVEV (reference sequence). Study-wide results and caveats: Clonotype sharing across a few donors was observed for roughly 5% of naive CD4 clonotypes.

The specimen was naive CD8+ T cells sorted from blood. This chain links TRBV27 with TRBJ1-4; D gene uncertain. The TCR originated in a man aged 30 to 39 in good health. CDR3 bases: TGTGCCAGCACTACCATAGGCGGGAGAGCGGGTGAAAAACTGTTTTTT. This gives the protein CASTTIGGRAGEKLFF. Together with reference TRBV27 and TRBJ1-4, the CDR3 gives the full variable domain: EAQVTQNPRYLITVTGKKLTVTCSQNMNHEYMSWYRQDPGLGLRQIYYSMNVEVTDKGDVPEGYKVSRKEKRNFPLILESPSPNQTSLYFCASTTIGGRAGEKLFFGSGTQLSVL.